This T cell receptor (beta chain) was documented in a study of T cell repertoires in cytomegalovirus infection. In the study overall: Indications came from public TCR beta signatures; they pointed to CMV infection and to a matching HLA type. Points from the study as a whole: Pooled public TCR beta family frequency picked out CMV carriers with the relevant HLA.

The V end lost 2 bases, the J end lost 2 bases, and 13 bases lay between the germline ends. Looked up from germline, CDR1 is SGHVS and CDR2 is FQNEAQ. The CDR3 length is 16 residues. MiXCR was run by TCRdb on the reads, yielding one entry per CDR3 protein. Of more than 200,000 distinct CDR3 sequences in the sample, roughly 9% were seen once. This clonotype was detected many times. No antigen is known for it. The chain couples TRBV7-8 to TRBJ1-5; D is unclear. The sequence derives from a human donor in good health (CMV status not recorded). Some clones in this sample may be carry-over from other donors' samples. The sequenced sample consisted of PBMCs. This CDR3 reads CASSLLTGIGNQPQHF. CDR3 nucleotide sequence: TGTGCCAGCAGCTTACTCACCGGTATTGGCAATCAGCCCCAGCATTTT.